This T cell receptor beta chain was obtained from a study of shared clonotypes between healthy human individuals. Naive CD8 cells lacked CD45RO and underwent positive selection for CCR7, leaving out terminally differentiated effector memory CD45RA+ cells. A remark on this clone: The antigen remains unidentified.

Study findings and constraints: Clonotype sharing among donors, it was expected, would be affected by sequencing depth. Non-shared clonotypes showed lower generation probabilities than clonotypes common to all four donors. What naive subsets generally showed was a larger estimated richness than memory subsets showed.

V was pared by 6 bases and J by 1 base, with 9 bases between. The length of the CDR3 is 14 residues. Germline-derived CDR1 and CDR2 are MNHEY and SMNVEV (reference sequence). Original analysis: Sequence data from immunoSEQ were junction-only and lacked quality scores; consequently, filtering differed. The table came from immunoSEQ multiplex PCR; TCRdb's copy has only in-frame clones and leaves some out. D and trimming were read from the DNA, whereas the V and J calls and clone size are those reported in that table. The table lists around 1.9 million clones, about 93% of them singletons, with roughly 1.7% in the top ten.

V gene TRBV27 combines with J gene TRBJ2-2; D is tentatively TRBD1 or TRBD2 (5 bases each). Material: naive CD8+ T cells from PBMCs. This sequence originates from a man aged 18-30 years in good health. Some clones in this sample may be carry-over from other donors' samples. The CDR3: CASSPGRNTGELFF. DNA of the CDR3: TGTGCCAGCAGCCCAGGGAGGAACACCGGGGAGCTGTTTTTT.